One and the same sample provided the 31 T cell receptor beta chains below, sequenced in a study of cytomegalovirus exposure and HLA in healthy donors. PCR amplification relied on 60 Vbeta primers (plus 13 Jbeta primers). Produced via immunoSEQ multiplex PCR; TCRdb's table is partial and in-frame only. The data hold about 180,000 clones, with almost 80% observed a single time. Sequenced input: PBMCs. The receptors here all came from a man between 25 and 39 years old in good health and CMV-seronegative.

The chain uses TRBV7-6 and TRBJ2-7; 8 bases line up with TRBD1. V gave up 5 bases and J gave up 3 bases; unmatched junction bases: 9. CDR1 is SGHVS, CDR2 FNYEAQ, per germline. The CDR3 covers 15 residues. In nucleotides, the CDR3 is TGTGCCAGCAGCACTCAAACGGGACAGGTCTACGAGCAGTACTTC. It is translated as CASSTQTGQVYEQYF.

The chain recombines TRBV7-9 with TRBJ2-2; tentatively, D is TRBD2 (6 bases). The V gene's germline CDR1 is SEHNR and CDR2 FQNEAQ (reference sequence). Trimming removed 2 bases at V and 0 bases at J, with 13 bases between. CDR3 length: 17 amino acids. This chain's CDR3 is CASSLTAGVANTGELFF. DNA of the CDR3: TGTGCCAGCAGCTTAACAGCGGGTGTCGCGAACACCGGGGAGCTGTTTTTT.

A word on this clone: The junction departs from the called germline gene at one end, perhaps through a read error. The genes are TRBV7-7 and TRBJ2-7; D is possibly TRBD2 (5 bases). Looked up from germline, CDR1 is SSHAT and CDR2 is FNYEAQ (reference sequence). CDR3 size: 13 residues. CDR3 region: CASSLTTQGEQYF. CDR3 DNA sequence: TGTGCTAGCAGCTTGACTACACAAGGCGAGCAGTACTTC. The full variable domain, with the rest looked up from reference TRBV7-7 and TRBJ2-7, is GAGVSQSPRYKVTKRGQDVTLRCDPISSHATLYWYQQALGQGPEFLTYFNYEAQPDKSGLPSDRFSAERPEGSISTLTIQRTEQRDSAMYRCASSLTTQGEQYFGPGTRLTVT.

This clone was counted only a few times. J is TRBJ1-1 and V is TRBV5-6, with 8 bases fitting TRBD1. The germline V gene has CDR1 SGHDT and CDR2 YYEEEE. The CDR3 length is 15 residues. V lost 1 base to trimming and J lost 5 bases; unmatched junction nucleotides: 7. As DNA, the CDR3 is TGTGCCAGCAGCTTGTTAGCAGGGGGCAGGACTGAAGCTTTCTTT. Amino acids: CASSLLAGGRTEAFF.

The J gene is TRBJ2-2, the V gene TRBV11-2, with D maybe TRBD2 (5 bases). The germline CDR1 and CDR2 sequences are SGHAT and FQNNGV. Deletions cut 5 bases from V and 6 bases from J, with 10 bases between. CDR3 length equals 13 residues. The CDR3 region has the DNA TGTGCCAGCAGCATTAGCGCTGCCGGGGAGCTGTTTTTT. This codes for CASSISAAGELFF.

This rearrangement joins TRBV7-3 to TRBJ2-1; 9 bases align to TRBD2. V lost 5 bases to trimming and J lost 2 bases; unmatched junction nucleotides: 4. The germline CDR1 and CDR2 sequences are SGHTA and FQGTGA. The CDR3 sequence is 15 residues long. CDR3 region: CASSTTSGPYNEQFF. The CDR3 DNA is TGTGCCAGCAGCACCACTAGCGGGCCCTACAATGAGCAGTTCTTC.

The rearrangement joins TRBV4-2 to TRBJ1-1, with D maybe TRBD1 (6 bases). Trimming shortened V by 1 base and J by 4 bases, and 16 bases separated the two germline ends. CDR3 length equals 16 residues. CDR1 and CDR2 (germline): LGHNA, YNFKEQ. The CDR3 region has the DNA TGTGCCAGCAGCCAAGTTGGGGTACAGGGTCCCACTGAAGCTTTCTTT. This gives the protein CASSQVGVQGPTEAFF.

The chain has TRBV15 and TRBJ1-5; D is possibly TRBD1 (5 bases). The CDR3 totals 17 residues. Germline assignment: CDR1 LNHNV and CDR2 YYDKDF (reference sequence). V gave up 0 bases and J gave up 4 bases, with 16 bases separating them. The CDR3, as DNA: TGTGCCACCAGCAGAGATCAGTGGGGGGGTCGGAATCAGCCCCAGCATTTT. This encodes CATSRDQWGGRNQPQHF.

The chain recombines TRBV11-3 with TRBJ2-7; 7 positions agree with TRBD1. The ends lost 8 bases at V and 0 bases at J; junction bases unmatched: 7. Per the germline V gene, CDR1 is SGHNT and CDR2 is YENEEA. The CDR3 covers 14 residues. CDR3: CASSDRDSSYEQYF. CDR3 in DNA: TGTGCCAGCTCCGATCGGGACAGCTCCTACGAGCAGTACTTC.

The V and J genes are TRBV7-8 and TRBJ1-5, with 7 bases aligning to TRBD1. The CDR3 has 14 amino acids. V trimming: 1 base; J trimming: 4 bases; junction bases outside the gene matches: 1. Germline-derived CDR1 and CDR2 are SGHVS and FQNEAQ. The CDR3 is CASSLDRGNQPQHF. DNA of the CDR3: TGTGCCAGCAGCTTAGACAGGGGTAATCAGCCCCAGCATTTT.

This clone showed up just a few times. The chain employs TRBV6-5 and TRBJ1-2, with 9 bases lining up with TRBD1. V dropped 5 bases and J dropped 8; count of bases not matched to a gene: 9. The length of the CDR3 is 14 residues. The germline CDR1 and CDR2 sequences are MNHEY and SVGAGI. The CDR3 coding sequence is TGTGCCAGCAGTCTCGGGACAGGGTCATACGGCTACACCTTC. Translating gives CASSLGTGSYGYTF.

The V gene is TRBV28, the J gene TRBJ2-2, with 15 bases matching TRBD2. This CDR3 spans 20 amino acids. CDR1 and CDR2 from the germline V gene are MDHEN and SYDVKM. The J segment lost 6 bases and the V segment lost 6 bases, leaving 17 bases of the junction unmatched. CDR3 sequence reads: CASRGPTGLAGGGIPGELFF. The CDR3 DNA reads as TGTGCCAGCAGGGGACCCACGGGACTAGCGGGAGGAGGCATCCCCGGGGAGCTGTTTTTT. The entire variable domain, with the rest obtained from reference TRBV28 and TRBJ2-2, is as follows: DVKVTQSSRYLVKRTGEKVFLECVQDMDHENMFWYRQDPGLGLRLIYFSYDVKMKEKGDIPEGYSVSREKKERFSLILESASTNQTSMYLCASRGPTGLAGGGIPGELFFGEGSRLTVL.

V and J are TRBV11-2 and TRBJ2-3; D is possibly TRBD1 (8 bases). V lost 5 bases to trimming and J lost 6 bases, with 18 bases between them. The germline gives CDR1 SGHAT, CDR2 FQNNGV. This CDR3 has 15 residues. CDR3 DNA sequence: TGTGCCAGCAGCCAAGCGGGGCAGGGGGCTGATACGCAGTATTTT. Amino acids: CASSQAGQGADTQYF. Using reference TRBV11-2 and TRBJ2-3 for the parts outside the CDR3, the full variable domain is EAGVAQSPRYKIIEKRQSVAFWCNPISGHATLYWYQQILGQGPKLLIQFQNNGVVDDSQLPKDRFSAERLKGVDSTLKIQPAKLEDSAVYLCASSQAGQGADTQYFGPGTRLTVL.

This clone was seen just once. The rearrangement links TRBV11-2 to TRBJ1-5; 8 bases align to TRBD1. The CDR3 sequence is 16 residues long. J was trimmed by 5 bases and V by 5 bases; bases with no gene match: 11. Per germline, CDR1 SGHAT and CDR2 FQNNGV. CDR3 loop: CASSPMGYRGDQPQHF. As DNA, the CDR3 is TGTGCCAGCAGCCCCATGGGCTACAGGGGGGATCAGCCCCAGCATTTT.

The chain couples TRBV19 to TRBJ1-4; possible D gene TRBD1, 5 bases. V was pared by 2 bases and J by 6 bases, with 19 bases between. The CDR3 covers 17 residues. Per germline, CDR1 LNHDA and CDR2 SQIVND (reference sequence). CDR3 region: CASSINLLQATDEKLFF. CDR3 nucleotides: TGTGCCAGTAGTATAAACTTGTTACAGGCCACCGATGAAAAACTGTTTTTT.

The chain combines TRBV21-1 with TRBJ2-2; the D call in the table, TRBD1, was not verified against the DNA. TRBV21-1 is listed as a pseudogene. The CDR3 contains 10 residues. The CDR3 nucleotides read TGTGCCAGCCAGGGCGGGGAGCTGTTTTTT. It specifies CASQGGELFF.

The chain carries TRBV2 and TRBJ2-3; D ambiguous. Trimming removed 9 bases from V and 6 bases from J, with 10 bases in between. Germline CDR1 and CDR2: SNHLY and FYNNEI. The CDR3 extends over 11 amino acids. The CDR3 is CARTDTDTQYF. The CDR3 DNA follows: TGTGCCAGAACAGACACGGATACGCAGTATTTT.

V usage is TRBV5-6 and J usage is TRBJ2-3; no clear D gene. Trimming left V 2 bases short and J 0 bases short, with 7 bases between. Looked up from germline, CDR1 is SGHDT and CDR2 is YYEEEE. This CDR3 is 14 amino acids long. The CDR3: CASSFVSSTDTQYF. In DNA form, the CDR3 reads TGTGCCAGCAGCTTCGTCTCTAGCACAGATACGCAGTATTTT.

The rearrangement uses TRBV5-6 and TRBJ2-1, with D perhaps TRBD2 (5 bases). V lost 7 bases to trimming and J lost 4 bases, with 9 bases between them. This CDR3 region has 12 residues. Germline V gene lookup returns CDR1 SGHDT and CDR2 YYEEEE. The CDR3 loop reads CASSWEYNEQFF. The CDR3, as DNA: TGTGCCAGCTCCTGGGAGTACAATGAGCAGTTCTTC.

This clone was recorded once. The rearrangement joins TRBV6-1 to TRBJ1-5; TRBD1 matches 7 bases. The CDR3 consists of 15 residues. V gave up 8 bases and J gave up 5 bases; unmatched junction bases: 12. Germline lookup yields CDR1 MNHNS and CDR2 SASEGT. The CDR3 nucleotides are TGTGCCAGCCGGAGTCCCAGGGGGTTCGATCAGCCCCAGCATTTT. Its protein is CASRSPRGFDQPQHF.

CDR3 amino acids: CASSVGTRRGTDTQYF. In DNA form, the CDR3 reads TGTGCCAGCAGCGTAGGAACCCGGCGGGGCACAGATACGCAGTATTTT. The rearrangement links TRBV9 to TRBJ2-3; D perhaps matches TRBD2 (5 bases). The V and J ends lost 0 bases and 1 base respectively, with 12 bases between them. The CDR3 is made up of 16 amino acids. Germline V gives CDR1 SGDLS, CDR2 YYNGEE.

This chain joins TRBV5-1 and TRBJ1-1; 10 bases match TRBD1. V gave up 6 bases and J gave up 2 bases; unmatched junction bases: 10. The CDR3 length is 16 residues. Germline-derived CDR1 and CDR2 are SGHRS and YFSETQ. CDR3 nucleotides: TGCGCCAGCAAGACAGGGGGCAGTTTGGGCAACACTGAAGCTTTCTTT. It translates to CASKTGGSLGNTEAFF. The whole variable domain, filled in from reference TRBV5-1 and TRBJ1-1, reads KAGVTQTPRYLIKTRGQQVTLSCSPISGHRSVSWYQQTPGQGLQFLFEYFSETQRNKGNFPGRFSGRQFSNSRSEMNVSTLELGDSALYLCASKTGGSLGNTEAFFGQGTRLTVV.

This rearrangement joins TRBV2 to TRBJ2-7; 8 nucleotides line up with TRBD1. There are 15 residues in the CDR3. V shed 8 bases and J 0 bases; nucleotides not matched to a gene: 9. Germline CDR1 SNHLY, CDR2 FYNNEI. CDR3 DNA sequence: TGTGCCAGCCGACCCGGACAGGGAAGCTCCTACGAGCAGTACTTC. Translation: CASRPGQGSSYEQYF.

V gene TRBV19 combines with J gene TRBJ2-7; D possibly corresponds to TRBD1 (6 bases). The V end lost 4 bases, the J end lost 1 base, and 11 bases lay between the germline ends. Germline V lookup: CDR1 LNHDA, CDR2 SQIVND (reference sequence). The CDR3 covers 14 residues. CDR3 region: CASSNRDRSYEQYF. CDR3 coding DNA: TGTGCCAGTAGTAACAGGGACCGATCCTACGAGCAGTACTTC.

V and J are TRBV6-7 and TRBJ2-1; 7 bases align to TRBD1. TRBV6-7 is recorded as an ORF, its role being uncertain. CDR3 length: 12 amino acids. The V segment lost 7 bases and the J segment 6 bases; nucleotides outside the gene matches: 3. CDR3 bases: TGTGCCAGCAAGGGACAGCCCAATGAGCAGTTCTTC. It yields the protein CASKGQPNEQFF.

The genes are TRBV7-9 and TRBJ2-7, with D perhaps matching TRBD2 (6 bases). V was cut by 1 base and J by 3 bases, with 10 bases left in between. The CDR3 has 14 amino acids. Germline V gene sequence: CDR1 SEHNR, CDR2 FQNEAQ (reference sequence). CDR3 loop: CASSLVEGFYEQYF. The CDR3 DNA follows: TGTGCCAGCAGCTTAGTGGAGGGATTCTACGAGCAGTACTTC.

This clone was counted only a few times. This CDR3 is CASSWRGASYNEQFF. The CDR3 DNA reads TGTGCCAGCAGCTGGCGGGGGGCATCCTACAATGAGCAGTTCTTC. The genes are TRBV4-2 and TRBJ2-1; 8 positions agree with TRBD2. This CDR3 spans 15 amino acids. In germline, CDR1 is LGHNA, CDR2 YNFKEQ. J gave up 1 base and V 5 bases, and 4 bases lay outside the gene matches.

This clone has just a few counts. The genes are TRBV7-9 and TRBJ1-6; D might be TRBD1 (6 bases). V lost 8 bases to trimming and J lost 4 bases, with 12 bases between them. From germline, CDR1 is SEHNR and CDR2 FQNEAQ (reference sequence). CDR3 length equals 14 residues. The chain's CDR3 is CASGNGQYNSPLHF. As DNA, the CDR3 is TGTGCCAGCGGTAACGGACAGTATAATTCACCCCTCCACTTT.

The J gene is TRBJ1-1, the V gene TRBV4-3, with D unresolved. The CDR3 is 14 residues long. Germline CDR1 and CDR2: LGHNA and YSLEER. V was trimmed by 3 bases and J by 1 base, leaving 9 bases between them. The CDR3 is CASSQGQQNTEAFF. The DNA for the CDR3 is TGCGCCAGCAGCCAGGGCCAGCAGAACACTGAAGCTTTCTTT.

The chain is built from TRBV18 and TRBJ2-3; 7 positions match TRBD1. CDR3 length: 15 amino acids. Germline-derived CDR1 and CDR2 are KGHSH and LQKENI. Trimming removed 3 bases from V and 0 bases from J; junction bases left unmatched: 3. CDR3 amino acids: CASSPGTASTDTQYF. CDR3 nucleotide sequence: TGTGCCAGCTCACCGGGGACAGCTAGCACAGATACGCAGTATTTT.

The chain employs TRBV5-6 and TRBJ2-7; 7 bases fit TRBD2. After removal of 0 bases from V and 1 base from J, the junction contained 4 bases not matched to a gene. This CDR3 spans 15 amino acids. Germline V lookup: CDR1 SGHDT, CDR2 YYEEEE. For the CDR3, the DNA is TGTGCCAGCAGCTTGGGTTCAGCGGGATCCTACGAGCAGTACTTC. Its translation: CASSLGSAGSYEQYF.